This is a list of T cell receptor beta chains from one sample in a study of cytomegalovirus exposure and HLA in healthy donors. Clones were read by immunoSEQ multiplex PCR, and TCRdb kept only the in-frame ones, dropping some. The table has 150,000 to 200,000 clones, around 68% seen once. The material sequenced was PBMCs. Every receptor here comes from a man between 35 and 55 years old in good health and CMV-seronegative. Both conserved end residues are part of each CDR3. The D gene is left open where the match is weak. Rows give clone size only sometimes, using once, few, many, or a class for an expanded clone.

J gene: TRBJ1-2; D gene: TRBD1; clone size: few; V gene: TRBV11-1; CDR3 protein: CASSNPGQQSNYGYTF; CDR3 DNA: TGTGCCAGCAGTAATCCGGGACAGCAATCTAACTATGGCTACACCTTC
J gene: TRBJ2-5; D gene: -; clone size: -; V gene: TRBV6-6; CDR3 protein: CASSVSEGTQYF; CDR3 DNA: TGTGCCAGCAGTGTATCCGAGGGGACCCAGTACTTC
J gene: TRBJ2-1; D gene: -; clone size: -; V gene: TRBV6-6; CDR3 protein: CASRRRGTYNEQFF; CDR3 DNA: TGTGCCAGCAGACGCCGGGGGACCTACAATGAGCAGTTCTTC
J gene: TRBJ2-7; D gene: -; clone size: few; V gene: TRBV6-5; CDR3 protein: CASRDPGRYEQYF; CDR3 DNA: TGTGCCAGCAGGGATCCAGGGAGGTACGAGCAGTACTTC
J gene: TRBJ2-1; D gene: TRBD2; clone size: once; V gene: TRBV5-1; CDR3 protein: CASSSARSSGGLREQFF; CDR3 DNA: TGCGCCAGCAGCTCCGCCCGCTCTAGCGGGGGCCTCCGAGAGCAGTTCTTC
J gene: TRBJ2-1; D gene: -; clone size: -; V gene: TRBV27; CDR3 protein: CASSPGNEQFF; CDR3 DNA: TGTGCCAGCAGTCCGGGCAATGAGCAGTTCTTC
J gene: TRBJ1-1; D gene: -; clone size: -; V gene: TRBV7-2; CDR3 protein: CAGSRSLNTEAFF; CDR3 DNA: TGTGCCGGCAGCCGAAGCTTGAACACTGAAGCTTTCTTT
J gene: TRBJ2-5; D gene: -; clone size: -; V gene: TRBV19; CDR3 protein: CASSMIGGQETQYF; CDR3 DNA: TGTGCCAGTAGTATGATAGGGGGACAAGAGACCCAGTACTTC
J gene: TRBJ2-2; D gene: -; clone size: -; V gene: TRBV21-1; CDR3 protein: CASSKTGTPRFRVTGELFF; CDR3 DNA: TGTGCCAGCAGCAAAACTGGGACTCCCCGGTTTAGGGTCACCGGGGAGCTGTTTTTT
J gene: TRBJ1-1; D gene: -; clone size: -; V gene: TRBV6-6; CDR3 protein: CASRPLRGTEAFF; CDR3 DNA: TGTGCCAGCAGGCCCCTCCGAGGAACTGAAGCTTTCTTT
J gene: TRBJ2-3; D gene: TRBD1; clone size: few; V gene: TRBV18; CDR3 protein: CASSPSLQGATDTQYF; CDR3 DNA: TGTGCCAGCTCACCAAGTCTACAGGGGGCCACAGATACGCAGTATTTT
J gene: TRBJ2-1; D gene: TRBD2; clone size: -; V gene: TRBV7-2; CDR3 protein: CASRNGLAGGYEQFF; CDR3 DNA: TGTGCCAGCAGAAATGGACTAGCGGGAGGATACGAGCAGTTCTTC
J gene: TRBJ2-5; D gene: -; clone size: -; V gene: TRBV5-4; CDR3 protein: CASSLVGGLRPETQYF; CDR3 DNA: TGTGCCAGCAGCTTGGTCGGAGGACTGCGCCCAGAGACCCAGTACTTC
J gene: TRBJ1-5; D gene: TRBD1; clone size: once; V gene: TRBV5-4; CDR3 protein: CASSTDREQPQHF; CDR3 DNA: TGTGCCAGCAGCACCGACAGGGAACAGCCCCAGCATTTT
J gene: TRBJ2-2; D gene: -; clone size: -; V gene: TRBV5-1; CDR3 protein: CASFDSYNAGELFF; CDR3 DNA: TGCGCCAGCTTTGACAGCTATAACGCCGGGGAGCTGTTTTTT
J gene: TRBJ1-4; D gene: TRBD1; clone size: -; V gene: TRBV5-1; CDR3 protein: CASSTAGTGDYEKLFF; CDR3 DNA: TGCGCCAGCAGCACCGCCGGGACAGGGGACTATGAAAAACTGTTTTTT
J gene: TRBJ1-5; D gene: -; clone size: -; V gene: TRBV7-9; CDR3 protein: CASSENRDQPQHF; CDR3 DNA: TGTGCCAGCAGCGAAAACAGGGATCAGCCCCAGCATTTT
J gene: TRBJ2-5; D gene: -; clone size: -; V gene: TRBV7-2; CDR3 protein: CASSLVISAETQYF; CDR3 DNA: TGTGCCAGCAGCTTAGTTATTAGCGCAGAGACCCAGTACTTC
J gene: TRBJ2-7; D gene: TRBD2; clone size: -; V gene: TRBV2; CDR3 protein: CASSVFNLLAGGQSYEQYF; CDR3 DNA: TGTGCCAGCAGTGTCTTTAACCTCCTAGCGGGGGGGCAATCCTACGAGCAGTACTTC
J gene: TRBJ1-1; D gene: TRBD1; clone size: -; V gene: TRBV5-4; CDR3 protein: CASSLRDRGTEAFF; CDR3 DNA: TGTGCCAGCAGCTTAAGGGACAGGGGGACTGAAGCTTTCTTT
J gene: TRBJ2-1; D gene: TRBD1; clone size: -; V gene: TRBV11-3; CDR3 protein: CASRGQGEQFF; CDR3 DNA: TGTGCCAGCAGGGGACAGGGTGAGCAGTTCTTC
J gene: TRBJ1-5; D gene: TRBD1; clone size: -; V gene: TRBV4-3; CDR3 protein: CASSQSIQGSNQPQHF; CDR3 DNA: TGCGCCAGCAGCCAATCCATACAGGGGAGCAATCAGCCCCAGCATTTT
J gene: TRBJ1-6; D gene: -; clone size: -; V gene: TRBV19; CDR3 protein: CASSPTARSNNSPLHF; CDR3 DNA: TGTGCCAGTAGTCCGACAGCCCGCTCCAATAATTCACCCCTCCACTTT
J gene: TRBJ1-2; D gene: -; clone size: -; V gene: TRBV7-2; CDR3 protein: CASSPSWGGEYGYTF; CDR3 DNA: TGTGCCAGCAGCCCTAGTTGGGGGGGCGAATATGGCTACACCTTC
J gene: TRBJ2-7; D gene: TRBD1; clone size: -; V gene: TRBV6-5; CDR3 protein: CASSYVQGSLRDF; CDR3 DNA: TGTGCCAGCAGTTACGTACAGGGGTCCCTCAGAGACTTC
J gene: TRBJ1-1; D gene: TRBD1; clone size: few; V gene: TRBV2; CDR3 protein: CASLEGARRTEAFF; CDR3 DNA: TGTGCCAGCCTCGAGGGGGCGCGCCGCACTGAAGCTTTCTTT
J gene: TRBJ2-7; D gene: TRBD1; clone size: few; V gene: TRBV4-1; CDR3 protein: CASSPSWTGKSEQYF; CDR3 DNA: TGCGCCAGCAGCCCCTCCTGGACAGGGAAGAGCGAGCAGTACTTC
J gene: TRBJ2-4; D gene: -; clone size: -; V gene: TRBV5-8; CDR3 protein: CASSLAGAAKNIQYF; CDR3 DNA: TGTGCCAGCAGCTTGGCAGGGGCAGCCAAAAACATTCAGTACTTC
J gene: TRBJ2-3; D gene: TRBD1; clone size: -; V gene: TRBV5-1; CDR3 protein: CASRPTGGADTQYF; CDR3 DNA: TGCGCCAGCAGGCCGACAGGGGGTGCGGATACGCAGTATTTT
J gene: TRBJ2-7; D gene: -; clone size: many; V gene: TRBV5-5; CDR3 protein: CASSLWGLAAPYEQYF; CDR3 DNA: TGTGCCAGCAGCTTGTGGGGGTTAGCGGCCCCCTACGAGCAGTACTTC
J gene: TRBJ2-3; D gene: -; clone size: -; V gene: TRBV12-5; CDR3 protein: CASGFRGDTQYF; CDR3 DNA: TGTGCTAGTGGTTTCCGGGGGGATACGCAGTATTTT
J gene: TRBJ2-1; D gene: TRBD2; clone size: once; V gene: TRBV6-5; CDR3 protein: CASSWGLAGSGGEQFF; CDR3 DNA: TGTGCCAGCAGTTGGGGACTAGCGGGATCCGGGGGTGAGCAGTTCTTC
J gene: TRBJ2-5; D gene: -; clone size: -; V gene: TRBV7-8; CDR3 protein: CASSEPYSGGRSWETQYF; CDR3 DNA: TGTGCCAGCAGCGAACCTTATTCAGGGGGGCGGTCTTGGGAGACCCAGTACTTC
J gene: TRBJ2-7; D gene: -; clone size: -; V gene: TRBV12-2; CDR3 protein: CASRFFDPASGIYEQYF; CDR3 DNA: TGTGCAAGTCGCTTTTTCGACCCGGCTAGCGGGATCTACGAGCAGTACTTC
J gene: TRBJ1-6; D gene: -; clone size: few; V gene: TRBV19; CDR3 protein: CASSPAGQRNSPLHF; CDR3 DNA: TGTGCCAGTAGTCCGGCCGGACAGCGGAATTCACCCCTCCACTTT
J gene: TRBJ1-6; D gene: -; clone size: -; V gene: TRBV6-5; CDR3 protein: CASSYSKGRGVPLHF; CDR3 DNA: TGTGCCAGCAGTTACTCGAAGGGGAGGGGGGTACCCCTCCACTTT
J gene: TRBJ1-4; D gene: -; clone size: -; V gene: TRBV7-9; CDR3 protein: CASRTSNEKLFF; CDR3 DNA: TGTGCCAGTAGGACATCAAATGAAAAACTGTTTTTT
J gene: TRBJ2-3; D gene: TRBD2; clone size: -; V gene: TRBV28; CDR3 protein: CASSHGLAGGPTDTQYF; CDR3 DNA: TGTGCCAGCAGCCACGGACTAGCGGGGGGGCCCACAGATACGCAGTATTTT
J gene: TRBJ1-5; D gene: -; clone size: -; V gene: TRBV19; CDR3 protein: CAGGGEWGQPQHF; CDR3 DNA: TGTGCCGGAGGGGGGGAGTGGGGTCAGCCCCAGCATTTT
J gene: TRBJ1-2; D gene: TRBD1; clone size: -; V gene: TRBV2; CDR3 protein: CASSAQGGYGYTF; CDR3 DNA: TGTGCCAGCAGCGCCCAGGGGGGCTATGGCTACACCTTC
J gene: TRBJ1-5; D gene: TRBD1; clone size: few; V gene: TRBV6-5; CDR3 protein: CASSYGGQGSEQPQHF; CDR3 DNA: TGTGCCAGCAGTTACGGAGGACAGGGTTCGGAACAGCCCCAGCATTTT
J gene: TRBJ2-7; D gene: TRBD1; clone size: once; V gene: TRBV11-2; CDR3 protein: CASSFGQGAREQYF; CDR3 DNA: TGTGCCAGCAGCTTTGGACAGGGGGCTCGGGAGCAGTACTTC
J gene: TRBJ2-1; D gene: TRBD1; clone size: few; V gene: TRBV7-2; CDR3 protein: CASSLALLGTGEGEQFF; CDR3 DNA: TGTGCCAGCAGCTTAGCGCTTCTCGGGACAGGGGAGGGTGAGCAGTTCTTC